This is a list of T cell receptor beta chains from one sample in a study of T-cell reconstitution after alpha-beta-depleted transplantation in children. TCRdb analysed the PCR reads with MiXCR anew, one entry per CDR3 protein. The sample has around 380,000 distinct CDR3 sequences; under 13% are singletons. The sequenced sample was PBMCs from the stem cell graft donor, obtained from the stem cell graft. These receptors originate from a human donor who donated a stem cell graft to a child with acute myeloid leukemia. CDR3s include the opening cysteine and the closing phenylalanine or tryptophan. Clone size is not always given. Where it is, it says once, few, many or a class for expanded clones.

v_call	clone_size	j_call	cdr3_aa
TRBV3-1	few	TRBJ1-6	CASRAGTGNSPLHF
TRBV7-2	many	TRBJ2-3	CASSPGGASGQWNTQYF
TRBV12-3/TRBV12-4	many	TRBJ2-2	CASRGQANTGELFF
TRBV11-1	NA	TRBJ2-2	CAGSSSFVQFANTGELFF
TRBV5-1	NA	TRBJ2-2	CASSFFRTSGAVGELFF
TRBV25-1	NA	TRBJ2-3	CASSPTGAGTDTQYF
TRBV5-1	NA	TRBJ2-1	CASSLVVTRKEEQFF
TRBV5-1	few	TRBJ2-1	CASSLAVDRLAGAWSYNEQFF
TRBV27	NA	TRBJ1-1	CASSPTDRVKYEAFF
TRBV20-1	few	TRBJ2-2	CSAIAASTGELFF
TRBV9	NA	TRBJ2-6	CASRRTSGANGLTF
TRBV25-1	few	TRBJ2-5	CASSESVTRRETQYF
TRBV12-5	few	TRBJ2-1	CASGLVLTGTSGTYNEQFF
TRBV11-2	few	TRBJ2-5	CASSFRTRSGETQYF
TRBV5-1	few	TRBJ2-5	CASSLGARGRETQYF
TRBV28	NA	TRBJ2-1	CASSRGTSLYNEQFF
TRBV20-1	few	TRBJ2-7	CSARGQTVSYEQYF
TRBV20-1	many	TRBJ1-5	CSARDPAADQPQHF
TRBV15	few	TRBJ2-3	CATSIQGGDLDTQYF
TRBV10-3	few	TRBJ1-2	CAITGGTDGYTF
TRBV5-1	many	TRBJ2-2	CASSLGRRNTGELFF
TRBV5-1	few	TRBJ1-4	CATKREGTTNEKLFF
TRBV5-4	many	TRBJ2-5	CASSLGQDRAETQYF
TRBV29-1	few	TRBJ1-1	CSVGPGGPEAFF
TRBV19	few	TRBJ2-1	CASTRGQGAYNEQFF
TRBV5-1	few	TRBJ1-1	CASSLGDRDTEAFF
TRBV6-1	few	TRBJ1-2	CASSQGSPRDYGYTF
TRBV20-1	few	TRBJ2-1	CSARDRYSGRISYNEQFF
TRBV7-9	few	TRBJ1-1	CASSSLQGADTEAFF
TRBV27	many	TRBJ2-5	CASSPRGVETQYF
TRBV14	NA	TRBJ2-5	CASSRSEGGLADQYF
TRBV27	many	TRBJ1-4	CASRGRGKLFF
TRBV20-1	few	TRBJ1-4	CSASPPGLNLNEKLFF
TRBV9	many	TRBJ2-3	CASSASGSTDTQYF
TRBV12-3/TRBV12-4	NA	TRBJ2-1	CASSRWDEQFF
TRBV25-1	NA	TRBJ1-6	CASSEGNSPLHF
TRBV20-1	NA	TRBJ2-7	CSVGGSGAQYEQYF
TRBV6-4	many	TRBJ2-1	CASSERAGEFNEQFF
TRBV12-3/TRBV12-4	many	TRBJ2-3	CASSKGLAGNTDTQYF
TRBV25-1	few	TRBJ2-5	CASSESQGMKGVLQETQYF